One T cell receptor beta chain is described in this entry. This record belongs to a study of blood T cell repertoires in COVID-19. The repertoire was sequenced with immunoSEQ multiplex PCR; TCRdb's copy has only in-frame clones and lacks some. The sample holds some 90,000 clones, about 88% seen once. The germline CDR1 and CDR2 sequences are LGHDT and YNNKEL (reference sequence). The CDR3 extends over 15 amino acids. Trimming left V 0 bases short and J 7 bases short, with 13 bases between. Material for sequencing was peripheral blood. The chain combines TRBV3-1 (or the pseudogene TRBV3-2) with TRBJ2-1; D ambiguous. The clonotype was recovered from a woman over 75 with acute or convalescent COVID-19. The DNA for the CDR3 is TGTGCCAGCAGCCAAGATGTTTGGAGACTTAATGAGCAGTTCTTC. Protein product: CASSQDVWRLNEQFF.